This T cell receptor beta chain was recorded in a study of blood T cell repertoires in COVID-19. Study context: Italy, Spain and the United States were the sources of the convalescent and acute COVID-19 samples. The analysed material was cDNA or gDNA that came from T cells, B-cell-depleted T cells, or PBMCs.

Libraries were prepared by immunoSEQ multiplex PCR; TCRdb keeps only in-frame clonotypes and omits some of them. The profile covers 80,000 to 95,000 clones, with over 75% appearing a single time and about a sixth taken by the ten largest. Germline V lookup: CDR1 MNHEY, CDR2 SVGAGI. Germline trimming cut 5 bases from V and 8 bases from J; bases unmatched to any gene: 8. This CDR3 contains 13 residues. This clone was seen once. Sequences were obtained from peripheral blood. The chain is built from TRBV6-5 and TRBJ1-2, with 7 positions matching TRBD1. The origin of this receptor is a human donor in a cohort sampled during active COVID-19. The CDR3 spells CASSMDRRGGYTF. The CDR3 nucleotides are TGTGCCAGCAGTATGGACAGGCGGGGCGGCTACACCTTC.